The 2 T cell receptor beta chains given below trace back to one sample, sequenced in a study of Ad26.COV2.S vaccination and SARS-CoV-2 variants. Sequencing used immunoSEQ multiplex PCR; TCRdb keeps in-frame clones, though not all of them. The sample shows roughly 410,000 clones, 83% of them seen only once. Treatment specified: roughly 18 received Ad26.COV2.S at low or high dose, single or two shots; several received placebo; per-sample allocation not given. The investigators took samples on day 63 after the first vaccine or placebo injection. The sequencing used peripheral blood, collected in a trial of Ad26.COV2.S vaccine versus placebo. These receptors were taken from a person aged 18-65 years who received the Ad26.COV2.S COVID-19 vaccine or a placebo.

The V gene is TRBV5-1, the J gene TRBJ2-1; no clear D gene. Trimming took off 0 bases at V and 8 bases at J, with 6 bases between the two ends. The CDR3 contains 12 residues. CDR1 and CDR2 (germline): SGHRS, YFSETQ. Here the CDR3 DNA reads TGCGCCAGCAGCTTGGTTCGGGATGAGCAGTTCTTC. Translation: CASSLVRDEQFF.

This clone was seen only once. The rearrangement uses TRBV3-1 (or the pseudogene TRBV3-2) and TRBJ2-5; 11 nucleotides align to TRBD1. The CDR3 has 15 residues. CDR1 and CDR2 from the germline V gene are LGHDT and YNNKEL (reference sequence). Germline trimming cut 4 bases from V and 5 bases from J; bases unmatched to any gene: 6. This chain's CDR3 is CASSLGTGGVETQYF. The DNA for the CDR3 is TGTGCCAGCAGCCTGGGGACAGGGGGGGTGGAGACCCAGTACTTC.